This T cell receptor (beta chain) was recovered during a study of blood T cells in healthy people across ages. Through a sample-barcoded 5' primer and a J-beta primer mix, a second PCR was run for roughly 6 to 12 cycles. Each cDNA molecule was tagged by a template-switch adaptor with 12 random nucleotides. CDR3-containing paired-end reads numbering at least 2.5 million came from each sample. Using its own MiXCR run on the 5' RACE reads, TCRdb lists one record per CDR3 protein. The sample gives over 1.5 million distinct CDR3 sequences, roughly 52% of which show up once; approximately 2.1% is in the top ten. For every donor, a draw yielded 8.5 to 10 milliliters of peripheral blood. At least 6 million PBMCs were isolated per sample. Sequencing input: blood. This TCR came from a woman in her thirties or forties in good health.

CDR3 nucleotide sequence: TGCAGTGCTAGGCAGGACAGGGAGCAGTACTTC. It specifies CSARQDREQYF. The chain uses TRBV20-1 and TRBJ2-4; 8 bases are a match to TRBD1. Unmatched junction bases numbered 5, after V lost 3 bases and J lost 13 bases. The CDR3 is 11 residues long. The V gene's germline CDR1 is DFQATT and CDR2 SNEGSKA (reference sequence).